The T cell receptor (beta chain) described here comes from a study of blood T cell repertoires in COVID-19. Looking at the study overall: Sources were T cells, B-cell-depleted T cells, or PBMCs; the material itself was cDNA or gDNA.

Assay used: immunoSEQ multiplex PCR; TCRdb lists only in-frame clones, some missing. The data hold 80,000 or so clones, with roughly 86% observed a single time. This clone was observed a handful of times. CDR1 LNHDA and CDR2 SQIVND come from the germline V gene (reference sequence). The V end was cut by 3 bases, the J end by 8 bases, with 13 bases between. This CDR3 region has 13 residues. Sequenced: peripheral blood. The receptor's source is a human donor in a cohort sampled during active COVID-19. The chain has TRBV19 and TRBJ1-2, with D unresolved. The CDR3 reads CASSIGFLGGYTF. CDR3 coding DNA: TGTGCCAGTAGTATCGGGTTTCTTGGGGGCTACACCTTC.